The 4 T cell receptor beta chains presented below share a single source sample, sequenced in a study of CD8+CD57+ T cells in acquired aplastic anemia. The authors sequenced patients whose flow cytometry had shown CD8+CD57+ cell expansion. It was genomic DNA that served as the template for profiling TCR beta VDJ and CDR3. TCRdb analysed the reads with MiXCR anew, one entry per CDR3 protein. The sample includes about 58,000 distinct CDR3 sequences, around 50% of them seen just once. The material sequenced was sorted CD4+, CD8+, or CD8+CD57+ T cells (not recorded which) from PBMCs. The receptors were gathered from a human donor with aplastic anemia.

In the case of this clonotype: This CDR3 fails to terminate in the conserved phenylalanine or tryptophan, so it likely reflects a read error. It is unclear where the CDR3 begins or ends on the DNA, so no DNA is shown, and the CDR3 is as TCRdb lists it. J is TRBJ1-3 and V is TRBV10-2; the D call of TRBD1 is as the table states it, not checked on the DNA. Germline assignment: CDR1 WSHSY and CDR2 SAAADI. Termini included, the CDR3 measures 10 amino acids. CDR3 in amino acids: CTSRRHRWYL.

This chain uses TRBV10-2 with TRBJ2-7; D possibly corresponds to TRBD1 (6 bases). This CDR3 is 14 amino acids long. V was trimmed by 6 bases and J by 7 bases, leaving 19 bases between them. The germline gives CDR1 WSHSY, CDR2 SAAADI. Here the CDR3 reads CASSQRDTDAEQYF. The CDR3 bases are TGCGCCAGCAGCCAGAGGGACACCGATGCAGAGCAGTACTTC.

The V gene is TRBV19, the J gene TRBJ2-7; possibly TRBD1 or TRBD2 for D (5 bases each). The V end lost 6 bases, the J end lost 6 bases, and 15 bases lay between the germline ends. Germline V gene lookup returns CDR1 LNHDA and CDR2 SQIVND (reference sequence). The CDR3 covers 13 residues. The CDR3: CASSPGPVGEQYV. The CDR3 nucleotides are TGTGCCAGTAGCCCGGGACCGGTCGGCGAGCAGTACGTC.

This chain links TRBV20-1 with TRBJ1-5; possibly TRBD1 for D (6 bases). Germline V CDR1 and CDR2: DFQATT, SNEGSKA (reference sequence). V shed 5 bases and J shed 4 bases, with 18 bases lying between them. The CDR3 runs 15 residues. The CDR3 coding sequence is TGCAGTGCTGGGGGCTCTTTGGCAATTAATCAGCCCCAGCATTTT. Translation gives CSAGGSLAINQPQHF.